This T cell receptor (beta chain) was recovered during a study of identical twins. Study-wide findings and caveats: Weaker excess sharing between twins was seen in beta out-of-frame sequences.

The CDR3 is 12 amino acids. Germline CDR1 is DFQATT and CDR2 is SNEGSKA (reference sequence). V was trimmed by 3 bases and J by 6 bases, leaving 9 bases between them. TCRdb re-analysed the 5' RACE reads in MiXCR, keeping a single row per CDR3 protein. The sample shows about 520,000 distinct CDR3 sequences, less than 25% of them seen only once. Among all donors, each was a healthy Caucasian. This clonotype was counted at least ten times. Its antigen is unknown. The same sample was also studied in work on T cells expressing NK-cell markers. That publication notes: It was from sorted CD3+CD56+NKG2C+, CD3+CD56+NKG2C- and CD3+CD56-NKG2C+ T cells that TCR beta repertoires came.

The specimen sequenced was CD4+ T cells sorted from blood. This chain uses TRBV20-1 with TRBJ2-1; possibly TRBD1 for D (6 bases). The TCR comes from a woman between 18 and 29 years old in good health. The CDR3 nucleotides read TGCAGTGCTAGTAGGACAGCCAATGAGCAGTTCTTC. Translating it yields CSASRTANEQFF.